Listed below are T cell receptor beta chains from one sample, sequenced in a study of chemoradiotherapy in HPV16-positive cancers. The table came from immunoSEQ multiplex PCR; TCRdb's copy has only in-frame clones and leaves some out. The sample records tens of thousands of clones, roughly 95% being singletons. The sample was taken from a patient who underwent chemoradiotherapy. Receptors were obtained from a human donor with HPV-associated anogenital cancer. CDR3s leave out the opening cysteine and the closing phenylalanine or tryptophan.

V | CDR3
TRBV7-9 | ASSLGETQGY
TRBV5-4 | ASSLSWGGRARTDTQY
TRBV7-2 | ASSSRLGGGQGIEQY
TRBV12-5 | ASPSREGSSYEQY
TRBV4-1 | ASSPPDPPPYNEQF
TRBV5-1 | ASSSVVNTEAF
TRBV4-1 | ASSQVSPGFRAYNEQF
TRBV5-8 | ASTRGQGYEQY
TRBV5-6 | ASSLSLTGAYEQY
TRBV20-1 | SAPGGKEQF
TRBV19 | ASSIPDLGSNQPQH
TRBV19 | ASSLNRETEAF
TRBV2 | ATLLQPSYEQY
TRBV19 | ASSIGTGTVTEAF
TRBV6-6 | ASSPTSGSYEQY
TRBV5-5 | ASSDLDTDTQY
TRBV18 | ASSPPSMPNYGYT
TRBV29-1 | SATGQGLLYEQY
TRBV28 | ASSPPGDHYGYT
TRBV25-1 | ASSSTGGTNEKLF
TRBV6-1 | ASSEPPQIGGTEAF
TRBV5-4 | ASSLKESGRWSDGYT
TRBV12-2 | ASRLAGGRGRVPSPNTGELF
TRBV6-6 | ASSYGTGVSNQPQH
TRBV18 | ASSPPSQGGDEQF
TRBV4-1 | ASSQVAGTSAYEQY
TRBV5-6 | ASSYIRDTQY
TRBV19 | ASSILGLASEQY
TRBV19 | ASSIWRSNEKLF
TRBV2 | ASSDSGLGQPQH
TRBV18 | ASSPGQEYEQF
TRBV29-1 | SVIWTYSYEQY
TRBV7-9 | ASSLGLAKNIQY
TRBV7-2 | ASSPQAADTQY
TRBV7-8 | ASSPEPPGVGGQPQH
TRBV5-1 | ASSLGDRTGEQY
TRBV7-9 | ASRRESSYEQY
TRBV30 | AWSKGGERNQPQH
TRBV19 | ASSRVDAYEQY
TRBV19 | ASKTGNSPLH
TRBV5-4 | ASSLGREGRRY
TRBV7-2 | ASSLGFAQETQY
TRBV28 | ASRNGGRTGELF
TRBV6-5 | ASSYSGGLGTEAF
TRBV4-3 | ASSHGQGGAPLH
TRBV15 | ATSRDLYGTGNTEAF
TRBV5-1 | ASSSREVGLNTGELF
TRBV5-5 | ASSTMPGQGAGGELF
TRBV7-5 | MRTGLTNSNQPQH
TRBV2 | ASRQVAYEQY
TRBV19 | ASSPGTSGAWSEQF
TRBV28 | ASSGTGGTGAQPQH
TRBV6-1 | ASSETAGFTDTQY
TRBV5-1 | ASGLDTKQY
TRBV7-9 | ASSLGIGLGVNEQF
TRBV28 | ASGRGDGYTEAF
TRBV7-2 | ASSLNRPQGTQY
TRBV6-6 | ASRRTGLGETQY
TRBV6-5 | ASSYSLSEPNEKLF